This entry is about one TCR beta chain. Cohort 3 donors were reported recovered after two negative PCRs, clearance, or symptom resolution. This record belongs to a study of blood T cell repertoires in COVID-19. Study context: Collection of acute and convalescent COVID-19 samples took place in the United States, Italy and Spain. The cDNA or gDNA used as material had been derived from T cells, B-cell-depleted T cells, or PBMCs.

Produced via immunoSEQ multiplex PCR; TCRdb's table is partial and in-frame only. Found here are hundreds of thousands of clones, 70% to 90% of them singletons; the top ten hold approximately 1.7%. CDR1 is LGHDT and CDR2 is YNNKEL in the germline V gene (reference sequence). This CDR3 has 19 residues. V shed 1 base, J shed 6 bases, and the junction held 10 bases outside the gene matches. Sequenced input: PBMCs or T cells enriched from blood (not recorded which). The V call is TRBV3-1 (or the pseudogene TRBV3-2), the J call TRBJ2-4; 15 nucleotides match TRBD2. The TCR was taken from a woman in her 50s who had recovered from COVID-19. CDR3 nucleotides: TGTGCCAGCAGCCAAGTGATAGGGACTAGCGGGAGGTTCGGAAACATTCAGTACTTC. Residues: CASSQVIGTSGRFGNIQYF.